This entry describes one T cell receptor beta chain. There is no known antigen for this receptor. No base-level quality is on record; no much larger clone is a single base apart. The donors were healthy, HIV-negative adults who had no recently reported acute infections or vaccinations. Every donor was a Caucasian adult residing in Nashville, Tennessee, USA. CD4+ T cells were enriched through magnetic negative selection, after which naive cells were positively selected on CD45RA and the remaining negative fraction served as the memory subset. After blood collection by leukapheresis, PBMCs were isolated using Ficoll-Histopaque density gradient centrifugation and then cryopreserved in the vapor phase of liquid nitrogen. Analytical flow cytometry was used to check the purity and quantity of each magnetically sorted T cell population. Genomic DNA was isolated from each sorted fraction and quantified by UV absorbance on a Nanodrop 2000c.

CDR1 and CDR2 are drawn from the germline V gene: SGHRS, YFSETQ. V loses 0 bases, J loses 4 bases, and the germline ends lie 7 bases apart. The CDR3 measures 13 amino acids from cysteine to phenylalanine. The read is trimmed to its CDR3 DNA, 39 bases read in frame from base 1. This entry is derived from a study of shared clonotypes between healthy human individuals (dated by TCRdb to the early 2020s). Study-wide context: Two women and a few men aged 18 to 49 years were included in the cohort. For each donor, CD4 naive and CD4 memory were each given three plates, CD8 naive was given two plates, and CD8 memory was given one plate. Libraries were prepared and TCR repertoires were sequenced by different laboratories using diverse techniques, in order to increase sequencing depth and limit assay-specific biases. The study deeply sequenced blood TCR repertoires of five healthy adults to estimate repertoire size and the extent of clonotype sharing between individuals. Each donor's leukapheresis produced roughly between roughly 0.94 and 9.5 billion PBMCs.

What the research found in general, with its limitations: Incomplete sequencing was indicated by rarefaction of sorted-subset datasets, despite the large sequencing depth. Estimated clonotype richness was generally larger for naive than for memory subsets. Compared with non-shared clonotypes, clonotypes shared by all four sorted-subset donors had higher generation probabilities. Across four donors, about 4.5% of naive CD4, approximately 3.6% of naive CD8, 2.3% of memory CD4, and about 0.4% of memory CD8 clonotypes were shared. The genetic and exposure-history diversity represented was limited by the small number of donors. Pairwise subsampling indicated that sequencing depth was expected to affect the degree of clonotype sharing among donors. Sampling was limited to blood, and TCR repertoires in tissue likely differ from TCR repertoires in blood.

Using the deep immunoSEQ assay, TCR CDR3 regions were amplified from genomic DNA by multiplex PCR. Extracted genomic DNA from each cell subset was spread evenly across all wells of several immunoSEQ 96-well plates, with each plate serving as a replicate. Each replicate PCR for sorted subsets received about 220 ng genomic DNA, equal to 30,000 or so T cell genomes. Purified libraries were quantified with a Qubit 3.0 fluorometer, sized on a Bioanalyzer 2100, and re-quantified with the KAPA Library Quantification kit. Every immunoSEQ 96-well plate was sequenced on a dedicated single-read 150-cycle Illumina NextSeq 550 flow cell. The source study handled its data this way. The immunoSEQ output contained only junctional sequences without quality scores, so filtering could not match that applied to full-length reads. Sequences were annotated with PyIR, a Python wrapper for IgBLAST v1.9, using IMGT germline references to assign V/J genes and CDR3. Reads with weak V/J assignments (E-value above 1e-6), missing CDR3, stop codons, out-of-frame junctions, or ambiguous translated residues were removed. A V3J clonotype was defined by an identical inferred V gene, J gene, and CDR3 amino acid sequence. To compute the percentage overlap between repertoires, the number of shared unique clonotypes was divided by the size of the smaller repertoire. Richness of each repertoire was evaluated using RTK rarefaction, the Chao1 estimator, and Recon v2.1 estimates of unobserved clonotypes. Generation probabilities were computed with OLGA for all TCRbeta clonotypes obtained by the gDNA method from several donors. The source is immuneACCESS, and TCRdb retained only in-frame sequences with V and J called. Part of the clones is not carried over; for the studies checked, unresolved V genes explain less than half of this, and the remainder is unexplained. D and trimming were read from the DNA, whereas the V and J calls and clone size are those reported in that table. This sample lists roughly 1,100,000 clones; about 75% were detected once. The ten top clones hold approximately 1.3% of the sample.

The receptor's source is a young man in good health. Specimen: memory CD4+ T cells sorted from blood. In the paper's terms, the cell subset or site label means: CD45RA-negative fraction. The chain is assembled from TRBV5-1 and TRBJ2-5; the D segment cannot be called with confidence. The CDR3 loop reads CASSLGLAETQYF. DNA sequence: TGCGCCAGCAGCTTGGGGTTAGCAGAGACCCAGTACTTC.